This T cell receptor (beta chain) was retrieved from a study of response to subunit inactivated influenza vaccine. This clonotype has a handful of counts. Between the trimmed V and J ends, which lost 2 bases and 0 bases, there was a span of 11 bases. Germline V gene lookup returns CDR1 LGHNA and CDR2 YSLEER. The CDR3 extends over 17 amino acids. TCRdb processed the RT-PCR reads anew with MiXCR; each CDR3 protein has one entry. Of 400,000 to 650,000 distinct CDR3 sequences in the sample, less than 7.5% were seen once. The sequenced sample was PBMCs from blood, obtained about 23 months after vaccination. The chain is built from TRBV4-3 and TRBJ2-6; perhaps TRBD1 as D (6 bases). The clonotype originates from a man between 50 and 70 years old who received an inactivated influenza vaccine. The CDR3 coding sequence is TGCGCCAGCAGCCAATTCAACAGGGCCTCTGGGGCCAACGTCCTGACTTTC. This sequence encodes CASSQFNRASGANVLTF.